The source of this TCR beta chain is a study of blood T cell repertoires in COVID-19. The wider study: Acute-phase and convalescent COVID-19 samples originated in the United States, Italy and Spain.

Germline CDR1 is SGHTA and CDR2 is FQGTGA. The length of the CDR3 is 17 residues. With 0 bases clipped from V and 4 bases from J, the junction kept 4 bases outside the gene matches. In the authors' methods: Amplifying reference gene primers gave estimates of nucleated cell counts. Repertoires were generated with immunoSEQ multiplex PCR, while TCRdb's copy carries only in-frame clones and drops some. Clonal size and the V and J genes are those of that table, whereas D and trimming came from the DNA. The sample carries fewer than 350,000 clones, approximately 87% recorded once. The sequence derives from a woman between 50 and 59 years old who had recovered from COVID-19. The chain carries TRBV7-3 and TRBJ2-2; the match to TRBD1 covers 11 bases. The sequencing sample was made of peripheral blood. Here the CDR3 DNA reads TGTGCCAGCAGCTTAACAGAGGGACAGGGGGGCACCGGGGAGCTGTTTTTT. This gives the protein CASSLTEGQGGTGELFF. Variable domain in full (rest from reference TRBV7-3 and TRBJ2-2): GAGVSQTPSNKVTEKGKYVELRCDPISGHTALYWYRQSLGQGPEFLIYFQGTGAADDSGLPNDRFFAVRPEGSVSTLKIQRTERGDSAVYLCASSLTEGQGGTGELFFGEGSRLTVL.